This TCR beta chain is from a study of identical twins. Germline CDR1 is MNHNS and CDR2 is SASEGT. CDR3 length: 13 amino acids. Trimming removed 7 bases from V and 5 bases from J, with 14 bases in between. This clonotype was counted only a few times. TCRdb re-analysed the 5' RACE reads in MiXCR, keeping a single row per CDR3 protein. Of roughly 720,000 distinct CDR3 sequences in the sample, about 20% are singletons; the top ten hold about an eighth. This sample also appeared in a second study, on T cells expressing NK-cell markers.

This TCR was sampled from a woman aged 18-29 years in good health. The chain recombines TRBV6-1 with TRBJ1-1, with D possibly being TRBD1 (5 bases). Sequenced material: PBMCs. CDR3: CASMVSSGTEAFF. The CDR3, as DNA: TGTGCCAGCATGGTTAGTTCAGGGACTGAAGCTTTCTTT.